The 3 T cell receptor beta chains below all came from one sample that was sequenced in a study of blood T cell repertoires in COVID-19. Libraries were prepared by immunoSEQ multiplex PCR; TCRdb keeps only in-frame clonotypes and omits some of them. In the table there are roughly 50,000 clones, roughly 90% of which are singletons. Sequencing was carried out using peripheral blood. These receptors came from a man at least 80 years old with acute or convalescent COVID-19.

The chain couples TRBV9 to TRBJ2-1; D is perhaps TRBD2 (6 bases). CDR3 length: 15 amino acids. Trimming pared 4 bases from V and 4 bases from J, leaving 15 bases between. The V gene's germline CDR1 is SGDLS and CDR2 YYNGEE. The CDR3 region has the DNA TGTGCCAGCAGCCCTCGACTAGGCAATTACAATGAGCAGTTCTTC. As protein: CASSPRLGNYNEQFF.

The chain has TRBV5-4 and TRBJ2-2; tentatively, D is TRBD2 (5 bases). This CDR3 has 14 residues. V shed 1 base and J shed 5 bases, with 9 bases lying between them. Germline-derived CDR1 and CDR2 are SGHNT and YYREEE (reference sequence). The CDR3 DNA is TGTGCCAGCAGCTTGAACAGCGGAACCGGGGAGCTGTTTTTT. Translation gives CASSLNSGTGELFF.

The chain carries TRBV19 and TRBJ1-6, with 7 nucleotides matching TRBD1. The CDR3 is 15 residues long. Per germline, CDR1 LNHDA and CDR2 SQIVND (reference sequence). V was pared by 2 bases and J by 7 bases, with 5 bases of the junction left unmatched. The CDR3 is CASSIRSRGNSPLHF. The CDR3 DNA follows: TGTGCCAGTAGTATAAGGTCCAGGGGGAATTCACCCCTCCACTTT.